Listed below are T cell receptor beta chains from one sample, sequenced in a study of blood T cell repertoires in COVID-19. TCRdb's table, derived via immunoSEQ multiplex PCR, lists solely in-frame clones and lacks some. Of approximately 110,000 clones listed, 80% to 90% are singletons. The sample was peripheral blood. The source of these receptors is a woman in her forties or fifties with active or convalescent COVID-19. Both conserved end residues are part of each CDR3. The order of the fields is CDR3 protein, CDR3 DNA, J gene, D gene, CDR3 length, V gene, clone size. A D gene is named only where the DNA matches it firmly. Clone sizes are given selectively: once, few, many, or a class where the clone is expanded.

CDR3: CASSDSIVGQGYGYTF; DNA: TGTGCCAGCAGTGATTCAATAGTGGGACAGGGGTATGGCTACACCTTC; J: TRBJ1-2; D: TRBD1; length: 16; V: TRBV6-1; size: -
CDR3: CASRNTGSSSYEQYF; DNA: TGTGCCAGTAGAAATACAGGGTCGAGCTCCTACGAGCAGTACTTC; J: TRBJ2-7; D: -; length: 15; V: TRBV19; size: -
CDR3: CASSLKEGPSYEQYF; DNA: TGTGCCAGCAGCTTGAAGGAGGGCCCATCCTACGAGCAGTACTTC; J: TRBJ2-7; D: -; length: 15; V: TRBV7-3; size: -
CDR3: CASSQGAGPTDTQYF; DNA: TGTGCCAGCAGCCAGGGGGCAGGGCCCACAGATACGCAGTATTTT; J: TRBJ2-3; D: -; length: 15; V: TRBV3-1/TRBV3-2; size: -
CDR3: CASSRSSSLSSYNEQFF; DNA: TGCGCCAGCAGCCGCTCCTCTAGCTTGAGCTCCTACAATGAGCAGTTCTTC; J: TRBJ2-1; D: -; length: 17; V: TRBV4-1; size: once
CDR3: CSTRTSGGETQYF; DNA: TGCAGCACTAGGACTAGCGGAGGGGAGACCCAGTACTTC; J: TRBJ2-5; D: TRBD2; length: 13; V: TRBV29-1; size: -
CDR3: CSTSIAGEETQYF; DNA: TGCAGTACTAGTATAGCGGGAGAAGAGACCCAGTACTTC; J: TRBJ2-5; D: TRBD2; length: 13; V: TRBV20-1; size: -
CDR3: CASSLRRPFNYGYTF; DNA: TGTGCCAGTAGTCTCCGGCGGCCTTTTAACTATGGCTACACCTTC; J: TRBJ1-2; D: -; length: 15; V: TRBV19; size: -
CDR3: CASSLDSEAFF; DNA: TGTGCCAGCAGCCTGGACAGTGAAGCTTTCTTT; J: TRBJ1-1; D: -; length: 11; V: TRBV7-9; size: -
CDR3: CASSGLTGGETQYF; DNA: TGTGCCAGCAGCGGGTTGACGGGAGGAGAGACCCAGTACTTC; J: TRBJ2-5; D: TRBD2; length: 14; V: TRBV9; size: -
CDR3: CASKSGGMDTQYF; DNA: TGTGCCAGCAAGTCAGGGGGCATGGATACGCAGTATTTT; J: TRBJ2-3; D: TRBD1; length: 13; V: TRBV28; size: -
CDR3: CASSQTMTGGNEKLFF; DNA: TGCGCCAGCAGCCAAACAATGACAGGGGGAAATGAAAAACTGTTTTTT; J: TRBJ1-4; D: TRBD1; length: 16; V: TRBV4-1; size: once
CDR3: CASSLSLGTEVYTQYF; DNA: TGTGCCAGCAGCTTGTCTCTGGGGACAGAAGTCTATACGCAGTATTTT; J: TRBJ2-3; D: TRBD1; length: 16; V: TRBV5-6; size: -
CDR3: CASSLSWGGKNIQYF; DNA: TGTGCCAGCAGCTTAAGCTGGGGGGGCAAAAACATTCAGTACTTC; J: TRBJ2-4; D: TRBD2; length: 15; V: TRBV7-8; size: -
CDR3: CASNDRGYRELFF; DNA: TGTGCCAGCAACGACAGGGGATACAGGGAGCTGTTTTTT; J: TRBJ2-2; D: TRBD1; length: 13; V: TRBV7-9; size: -
CDR3: CASSPERGQAGGREDTQYF; DNA: TGTGCCAGCAGCCCTGAAAGGGGGCAAGCGGGAGGGCGGGAAGATACGCAGTATTTT; J: TRBJ2-3; D: -; length: 19; V: TRBV21-1; size: -
CDR3: CASSPGTGSNNEQFF; DNA: TGTGCCAGCTCACCCGGGACAGGGTCTAACAATGAGCAGTTCTTC; J: TRBJ2-1; D: TRBD1; length: 15; V: TRBV18; size: -
CDR3: CASSWDRVTYEQYF; DNA: TGCGCCAGCAGCTGGGACAGGGTAACCTACGAGCAGTACTTC; J: TRBJ2-7; D: TRBD1; length: 14; V: TRBV4-1; size: -
CDR3: CASSQVSGANVLTF; DNA: TGTGCCAGCAGCCAAGTTAGTGGGGCCAACGTCCTGACTTTC; J: TRBJ2-6; D: -; length: 14; V: TRBV4-2; size: -
CDR3: CASSPGTSGPNEQFF; DNA: TGTGCCAGCAGCCCAGGGACTAGCGGTCCCAATGAGCAGTTCTTC; J: TRBJ2-1; D: TRBD2; length: 15; V: TRBV11-3; size: once
CDR3: CASSTGPLQGYEQYF; DNA: TGTGCCAGCAGCACCGGACCTCTCCAGGGCTACGAGCAGTACTTC; J: TRBJ2-7; D: -; length: 15; V: TRBV5-4; size: -